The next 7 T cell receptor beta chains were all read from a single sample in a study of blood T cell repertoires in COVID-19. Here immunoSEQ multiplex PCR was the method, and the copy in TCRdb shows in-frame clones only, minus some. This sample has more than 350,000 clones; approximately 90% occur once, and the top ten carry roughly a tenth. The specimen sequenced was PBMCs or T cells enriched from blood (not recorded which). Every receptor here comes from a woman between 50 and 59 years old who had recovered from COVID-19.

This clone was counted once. CDR3 protein: CASSLDRGPVAGYTF. CDR3 nucleotide sequence: TGCGCCAGCAGCTTGGACAGGGGGCCGGTCGCTGGCTACACCTTC. The chain uses TRBV5-1 and TRBJ1-2; TRBD1 aligns across 9 bases. Germline trimming cut 0 bases from V and 7 bases from J; bases unmatched to any gene: 7. There are 15 residues in the CDR3. CDR1 is SGHRS, CDR2 YFSETQ, per germline.

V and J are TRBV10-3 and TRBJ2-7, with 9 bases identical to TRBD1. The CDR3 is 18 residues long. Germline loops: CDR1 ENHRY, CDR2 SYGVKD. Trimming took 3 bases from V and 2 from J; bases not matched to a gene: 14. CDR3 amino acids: CAISDGTGTGRSPYEQYF. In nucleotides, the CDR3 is TGTGCCATCAGTGACGGGACAGGGACGGGCAGATCCCCCTACGAGCAGTACTTC.

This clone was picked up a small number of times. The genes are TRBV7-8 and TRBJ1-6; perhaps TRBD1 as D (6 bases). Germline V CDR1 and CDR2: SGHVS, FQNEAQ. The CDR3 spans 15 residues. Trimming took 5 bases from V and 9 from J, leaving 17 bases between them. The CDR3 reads CASSPPAGASSPLHF. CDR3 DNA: TGTGCCAGCAGCCCTCCCGCGGGGGCGAGTTCACCCCTCCACTTT.

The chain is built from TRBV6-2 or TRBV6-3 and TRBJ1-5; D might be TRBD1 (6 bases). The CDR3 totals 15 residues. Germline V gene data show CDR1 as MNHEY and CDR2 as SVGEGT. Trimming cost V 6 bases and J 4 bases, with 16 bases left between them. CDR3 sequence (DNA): TGTGCCAGCAGCCCACACGAGACAGGTAATCAGCCCCAGCATTTT. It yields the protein CASSPHETGNQPQHF.

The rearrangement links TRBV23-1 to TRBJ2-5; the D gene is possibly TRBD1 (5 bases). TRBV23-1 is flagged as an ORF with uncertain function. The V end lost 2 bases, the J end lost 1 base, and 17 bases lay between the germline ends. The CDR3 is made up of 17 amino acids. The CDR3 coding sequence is TGCGCCAGCAGTCAAGAACAGGAAAAAACCCCCCAAGAGACCCAGTACTTC. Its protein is CASSQEQEKTPQETQYF.

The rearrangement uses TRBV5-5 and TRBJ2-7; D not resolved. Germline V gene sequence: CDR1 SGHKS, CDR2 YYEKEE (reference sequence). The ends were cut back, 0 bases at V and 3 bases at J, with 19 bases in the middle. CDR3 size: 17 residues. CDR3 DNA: TGTGCCAGCAGCTTGGCCTCCTCCCAGGCCATTCTCTACGAGCAGTACTTC. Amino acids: CASSLASSQAILYEQYF.

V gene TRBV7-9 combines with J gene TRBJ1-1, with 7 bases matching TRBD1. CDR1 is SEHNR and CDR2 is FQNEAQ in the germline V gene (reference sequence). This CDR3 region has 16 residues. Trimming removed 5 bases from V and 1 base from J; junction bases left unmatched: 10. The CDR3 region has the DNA TGTGCCAGCAGCCCCAGTCTCTGGACAGGGAACACTGAAGCTTTCTTT. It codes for CASSPSLWTGNTEAFF.